Listed below are T cell receptor beta chains from one sample, sequenced in a study of OX40 agonist ivuxolimab in advanced cancers. The protocol was immunoSEQ multiplex PCR, while the TCRdb copy is restricted to in-frame clones and leaves out a portion. Of 75,000 to 100,000 clones in the sample, about four fifths were seen once. Sequenced here: CD4+ or CD8+ T cells sorted from blood, sampled in a trial of the OX40 agonist ivuxolimab. These receptors all stem from an adult with an advanced solid tumor such as melanoma, head and neck, liver or kidney cancer. Both conserved end residues are part of each CDR3. A D gene is named only where the DNA matches it firmly. Where a row states a size, it is once, few, many or the class of an expanded clone; other rows omit it.

V	size	D	J	CDR3	DNA
TRBV30	few	TRBD1	TRBJ1-2	CAWGRDSRGYTF	TGTGCCTGGGGCCGGGACAGTCGTGGCTACACCTTC
TRBV4-3	-	-	TRBJ1-5	CASSQGGKSNQPQHF	TGCGCCAGCAGCCAAGGAGGGAAGAGCAATCAGCCCCAGCATTTT
TRBV6-5	-	TRBD1	TRBJ2-7	CASSPKDRANYEQYF	TGTGCCAGCAGTCCCAAGGACAGGGCTAACTACGAGCAGTACTTC
TRBV7-6	-	TRBD1	TRBJ1-4	CASSLTGSNEKLFF	TGTGCCAGCAGCTTGACAGGGTCGAATGAAAAACTGTTTTTT
TRBV5-6	-	-	TRBJ1-5	CASSFGTGNQPQHF	TGTGCCAGCAGCTTCGGGACCGGCAATCAGCCCCAGCATTTT
TRBV27	-	TRBD2	TRBJ2-7	CASSRSGGSYEQYF	TGTGCCAGCAGTCGATCGGGGGGGTCCTACGAGCAGTACTTC
TRBV7-2	-	TRBD1	TRBJ2-7	CASSRAGGGLNEQYF	TGTGCCAGCAGCCGGGCAGGGGGCGGTCTAAACGAGCAGTACTTC
TRBV7-9	-	TRBD1	TRBJ1-2	CASSLVGDSAGYGYTF	TGTGCCAGCAGCTTAGTGGGGGACAGTGCTGGCTATGGCTACACCTTC
TRBV2	few	-	TRBJ1-1	CASSEGGSTEAFF	TGTGCCAGCAGTGAAGGAGGGAGTACTGAAGCTTTCTTT
TRBV7-2	-	-	TRBJ1-1	CASSPQPIRVNTEAFF	TGTGCCAGCAGCCCTCAGCCCATTCGAGTTAACACTGAAGCTTTCTTT
TRBV15	-	TRBD2	TRBJ2-7	CATSLTSGPYEQYF	TGTGCCACCAGTCTGACTAGCGGGCCCTACGAGCAGTACTTC
TRBV2	few	-	TRBJ1-2	CASSPNNYGYTF	TGTGCCAGCAGTCCCAATAACTATGGCTACACCTTC
TRBV7-8	-	-	TRBJ1-5	CASSWERTQRPQHF	TGTGCCAGCAGCTGGGAGAGAACCCAAAGGCCCCAGCATTTT
TRBV2	-	TRBD2	TRBJ2-4	CASSEKRLAGRRHIQYF	TGTGCCAGCAGTGAAAAGAGGCTAGCGGGGCGTCGGCACATTCAGTACTTC
TRBV18	-	-	TRBJ1-2	CASSPDRTSGYTF	TGTGCCAGCTCACCAGACAGGACCTCGGGCTACACCTTC
TRBV19	-	TRBD2	TRBJ2-1	CASSGPGGGEQFF	TGTGCCAGTAGTGGGCCCGGGGGGGGTGAGCAGTTCTTC
TRBV5-1	-	TRBD2	TRBJ2-7	CASSPSGMSYEQYF	TGCGCCAGCAGCCCTAGCGGGATGTCCTACGAGCAGTACTTC
TRBV30	-	TRBD1	TRBJ1-2	CAWTIGTGIRANYGYTF	TGTGCCTGGACGATCGGGACAGGGATTAGAGCTAACTATGGCTACACCTTC
TRBV11-1	-	TRBD1	TRBJ1-2	CASSSGQANYGYTF	TGTGCCAGCAGCTCCGGACAGGCTAACTATGGCTACACCTTC
TRBV19	-	-	TRBJ1-2	CASSDGVPRGYTF	TGTGCCAGTAGCGACGGAGTGCCCCGCGGCTACACCTTC
TRBV5-1	-	-	TRBJ1-1	CASSLEVGMNTEAFF	TGCGCCAGCAGCTTGGAGGTAGGGATGAACACTGAAGCTTTCTTT
TRBV7-2	-	TRBD2	TRBJ2-4	CASSLTSGLAKNIQYF	TGTGCCAGCAGCCTAACTAGCGGCCTAGCCAAAAACATTCAGTACTTC
TRBV6-6	few	TRBD1	TRBJ1-1	CASSYPTGDTEAFF	TGTGCCAGCAGTTACCCGACAGGGGATACTGAAGCTTTCTTT
TRBV19	-	TRBD2	TRBJ2-2	CASSPPGLATGELFF	TGTGCCAGTAGTCCACCCGGACTAGCTACTGGGGAGCTGTTTTTT
TRBV5-6	-	-	TRBJ2-7	CASSPGGYEQYF	TGTGCCAGCAGCCCTGGGGGTTACGAGCAGTACTTC
TRBV6-6	few	-	TRBJ1-5	CASSQREPQHF	TGTGCCAGCAGTCAACGAGAGCCCCAGCATTTT
TRBV5-1	-	-	TRBJ1-5	CASSLDSNQPQHF	TGCGCCAGCAGCTTAGACAGCAATCAGCCCCAGCATTTT
TRBV6-1	-	-	TRBJ2-7	CASSVDGEIDEQYF	TGTGCCAGCAGTGTCGACGGGGAAATCGACGAGCAGTACTTC
TRBV5-6	-	-	TRBJ2-2	CASSLAWGDTGELFF	TGTGCCAGCAGCTTGGCCTGGGGTGACACCGGGGAGCTGTTTTTT
TRBV4-1	-	TRBD1	TRBJ1-5	CASSQTGQGASGNQPQHF	TGCGCCAGCAGCCAAACGGGACAGGGGGCGTCCGGCAATCAGCCCCAGCATTTT
TRBV13	-	-	TRBJ1-2	CASSFLRWLHYGYTF	TGTGCCAGCAGCTTCCTCAGGTGGCTGCACTATGGCTACACCTTC
TRBV5-1	-	TRBD1	TRBJ1-1	CASSSGQMNTEAFF	TGCGCCAGCAGCTCGGGACAGATGAACACTGAAGCTTTCTTT
TRBV6-1	once	TRBD1	TRBJ1-1	CASSDTGEAFF	TGTGCCAGCAGTGATACAGGGGAGGCTTTCTTT
TRBV27	-	-	TRBJ1-5	CASSGSGNQPQHF	TGTGCCAGCAGTGGGAGCGGTAATCAGCCCCAGCATTTT
TRBV10-3	-	-	TRBJ1-1	CAISESGGASSAFF	TGTGCCATCAGTGAGTCGGGAGGCGCCTCCTCCGCTTTCTTT
TRBV21-1	-	-	TRBJ1-1	CASSKPSVKEGDTEAFF	TGTGCCAGCAGCAAACCCTCTGTTAAGGAGGGAGACACTGAAGCTTTCTTT
TRBV4-1	once	TRBD1	TRBJ2-7	CASSEPGQGIYEQYF	TGCGCCAGCAGCGAACCGGGACAGGGGATTTACGAGCAGTACTTC
TRBV5-6	-	-	TRBJ1-1	CASSHAGASATEAFF	TGTGCCAGCAGCCATGCAGGGGCGTCCGCCACTGAAGCTTTCTTT
TRBV7-2	once	-	TRBJ2-2	CASSLVMNTGELFF	TGTGCCAGCAGCTTAGTTATGAACACCGGGGAGCTGTTTTTT
TRBV19	-	TRBD2	TRBJ2-1	CASSTTSGGGNEQFF	TGTGCCAGTAGTACGACTAGCGGGGGGGGCAATGAGCAGTTCTTC
TRBV6-1	-	-	TRBJ2-7	CATQDHSYEQYF	TGTGCCACACAAGACCACTCCTACGAGCAGTACTTC
TRBV7-2	-	TRBD1	TRBJ2-7	CASSVMGQSFYEQYF	TGTGCCAGCAGCGTAATGGGACAGAGTTTCTACGAGCAGTACTTC
TRBV29-1	-	-	TRBJ1-2	CSVGGDTFNYGYTF	TGCAGCGTAGGGGGGGACACCTTTAACTATGGCTACACCTTC
TRBV11-2	once	-	TRBJ2-6	CASSHGNVLTF	TGTGCCAGCAGCCATGGCAACGTCCTGACTTTC
TRBV6-5	-	TRBD1	TRBJ2-7	CASSPSGTGNNEQYF	TGTGCCAGCAGCCCCTCAGGGACAGGGAACAACGAGCAGTACTTC
TRBV4-3	-	TRBD2	TRBJ2-3	CASSQDSSGGNTDTQYF	TGCGCCAGCAGCCAAGATTCCAGCGGGGGGAACACAGATACGCAGTATTTT
TRBV13	-	-	TRBJ1-6	CASPRTVWSLDNSPLHF	TGTGCCAGCCCCCGGACAGTTTGGTCCCTCGATAATTCACCCCTCCACTTT
TRBV11-2	-	-	TRBJ2-7	CASSLESGVYEQYF	TGTGCCAGCAGCTTAGAGTCCGGCGTCTACGAGCAGTACTTC
TRBV11-2	-	TRBD2	TRBJ2-3	CASSPSGSGDTQYF	TGTGCCAGCAGTCCTAGCGGGAGCGGTGATACGCAGTATTTT
TRBV5-5	-	-	TRBJ1-2	CASSLGGKQGSYTF	TGTGCCAGCAGCTTAGGAGGGAAACAAGGGAGCTACACCTTC